In this sample, the clone carrying this TCR beta chain turned up many times. Until they underwent thyroid surgery, no patient had received any treatment. The germline V gene encodes CDR1 LNHDA and CDR2 SQIVND (reference sequence). V was trimmed by 8 bases and J by 9 bases, leaving 11 bases between them. This CDR3 has 11 amino acids. With MiXCR, TCRdb reprocessed the PCR reads. Among approximately 90,000 clones listed, over 9.5% were seen once. This specimen belongs to a study of metastatic and nonmetastatic thyroid tumors. J is TRBJ2-1 and V is TRBV19, with D perhaps TRBD2 (5 bases). This clonotype was obtained from a female donor with papillary thyroid cancer or a benign thyroid nodule (not recorded which). Some clones in this sample may be carry-over from other donors' samples. The specimen was blood. The CDR3 DNA reads as TGTGCCAGTGGATTGGGGAGTGAGCAGTTCTTC. It codes for CASGLGSEQFF.